This T cell receptor (beta chain) was found in a study of blood T cells in healthy people across ages. Study conclusions and caveats: What prevented conclusive comparison of naive and antigen-experienced cells was that PBMCs were unsorted.

In regard to this clonotype: Its antigen is as yet unknown.

The use of a sample-barcoded 5' primer and a J-beta primer mix characterized a second PCR of about 7 to 12 cycles. No fewer than 3 million CDR3-containing paired-end reads came from each sample. MiXCR, run by TCRdb on the 5' RACE reads, gives a single entry per CDR3 protein. The repertoire consists of over a million distinct CDR3 sequences, with 35% to 50% occurring once and the leading ten covering approximately 17%. CDR1 is SGHRS, CDR2 YFSETQ, per germline. This CDR3 region has 14 residues. The V call is TRBV5-1, the J call TRBJ2-5, with a weak D call TRBD2 (6 bases). The J call is doubtful: the DNA matches TRBJ2-7 better. The sample comprised blood. This clonotype was sampled from a woman aged 55 to 70 in good health. The CDR3: CASSLGGEAYEQYF. As DNA, the CDR3 is TGCGCCAGCAGCTTGGGAGGGGAGGCCTACGAGCAGTACTTC.